This TCR beta chain was sequenced for a study of sequential checkpoint blockade in melanoma. Study-level information: After both sequences, patients received maintenance nivolumab.

The sample's treatment: randomized to nivolumab then ipilimumab (arm A) or the reverse (arm B). Libraries were prepared by immunoSEQ multiplex PCR; TCRdb keeps only in-frame clonotypes and omits some of them. This table has 6,500 to 8,000 clones, under 30% appearing once. V was pared by 3 bases and J by 0 bases, with 9 bases between. The CDR3 contains 16 residues. Germline values: CDR1 KGHSH, CDR2 LQKENI. J is TRBJ2-6 and V is TRBV18, with D perhaps matching TRBD2 (5 bases). The origin of this receptor is a human donor with melanoma. The source was tumor tissue (inferred from file names), collected from a patient given nivolumab and ipilimumab in sequence. CDR3 residues: CASSPLGSSGANVLTF. CDR3 bases: TGTGCCAGCTCACCCTTGGGGAGCTCTGGGGCCAACGTCCTGACTTTC. Filled out from reference TRBV18 and TRBJ2-6, the complete variable domain reads NAGVMQNPRHLVRRRGQEARLRCSPMKGHSHVYWYRQLPEEGLKFMVYLQKENIIDESGMPKERFSAEFPKEGPSILRIQQVVRGDSAAYFCASSPLGSSGANVLTFGAGSRLTVL.